The 17 T cell receptor beta chains below were found in one sample sequenced in a study of blood T cell repertoires in COVID-19. The assay was immunoSEQ multiplex PCR, and TCRdb's table has in-frame clones only and misses some. The sample lists around 170,000 clones; 88% were seen once. The specimen sequenced was peripheral blood. These receptors were taken from a woman in her 30s with acute or convalescent COVID-19.

V gene TRBV19 combines with J gene TRBJ2-1; 8 nucleotides line up with TRBD1. From germline, CDR1 is LNHDA and CDR2 SQIVND (reference sequence). Trimming took 4 bases from V and 5 from J; bases not matched to a gene: 7. This CDR3 is 15 amino acids long. Here the CDR3 DNA reads TGTGCCAGTAGTAAATATCCGACAGGGGACAATGAGCAGTTCTTC. Its protein is CASSKYPTGDNEQFF. Full variable domain (missing parts from reference TRBV19 and TRBJ2-1): DGGITQSPKYLFRKEGQNVTLSCEQNLNHDAMYWYRQDPGQGLRLIYYSQIVNDFQKGDIAEGYSVSREKKESFPLTVTSAQKNPTAFYLCASSKYPTGDNEQFFGPGTRLTVL.

This sequence joins TRBV5-1 and TRBJ2-1; 10 bases are shared with TRBD2. The CDR3 covers 16 residues. The V gene end was trimmed by 0 bases and the J gene end by 7 bases; junction bases not matched to a gene: 7. CDR1 is SGHRS and CDR2 is YFSETQ in the germline V gene. The CDR3 region is CASSLGGTSVINEQFF. In DNA form, the CDR3 reads TGCGCCAGCAGCTTGGGGGGGACTAGCGTTATTAATGAGCAGTTCTTC.

The V gene is TRBV3-1 (or the pseudogene TRBV3-2), the J gene TRBJ2-3, with D tentatively TRBD2 (6 bases). Germline lookup yields CDR1 LGHDT and CDR2 YNNKEL (reference sequence). The V end lost 1 base, the J end lost 4 bases, and 9 bases lay between the germline ends. This CDR3 region has 14 residues. For the CDR3, the DNA is TGTGCCAGCAGCCAAGGACGACTAGCAGATACGCAGTATTTT. Translation gives CASSQGRLADTQYF.

V and J are TRBV28 and TRBJ2-7; D is unclear. V was trimmed by 3 bases and J by 8 bases, leaving 11 bases between them. Germline V gives CDR1 MDHEN, CDR2 SYDVKM. The CDR3 has 12 amino acids. The CDR3 loop reads CASSFELPKQYF. The CDR3 DNA reads as TGTGCCAGCAGTTTCGAACTACCCAAGCAGTACTTC.

This clone was detected once. The J gene is TRBJ1-2, the V gene TRBV6-5; TRBD1 matches 7 bases. After removal of 5 bases from V and 4 bases from J, the junction contained 4 bases not matched to a gene. Per germline, CDR1 MNHEY and CDR2 SVGAGI. CDR3 length: 13 amino acids. The CDR3 DNA is TGTGCCAGCAGTCCAACAGGGGTCTATGGCTACACCTTC. Protein: CASSPTGVYGYTF.

V and J are TRBV2 and TRBJ1-1; D is possibly TRBD1 (5 bases). Germline lookup yields CDR1 SNHLY and CDR2 FYNNEI. The CDR3 has 14 amino acids. V was cut by 5 bases and J by 3 bases, with 13 bases left in between. CDR3 residues: CASSPGLRYTEAFF. CDR3 in DNA: TGTGCCAGCAGTCCGGGACTCCGATACACTGAAGCTTTCTTT.

The chain recombines TRBV6-5 with TRBJ2-7, with D uncertain. Germline V lookup: CDR1 MNHEY, CDR2 SVGAGI. V was trimmed by 6 bases and J by 3 bases, leaving 6 bases between them. The CDR3 is 11 amino acids. The CDR3 reads CASSRDYEQYF. As DNA, the CDR3 is TGTGCCAGCAGCCGCGACTACGAGCAGTACTTC.

The CDR3 DNA reads TGCGCCAGCACCCCGGACAGGGGATACACTGAAGCTTTCTTT. It is translated as CASTPDRGYTEAFF. This sequence joins TRBV5-1 and TRBJ1-1, with 9 bases aligning to TRBD1. Germline V gene data show CDR1 as SGHRS and CDR2 as YFSETQ. The V and J ends lost 6 bases and 3 bases, in that order; junction bases with no gene match: 6. The CDR3 totals 14 residues.

The chain has TRBV4-2 and TRBJ2-3; D is uncertain. This CDR3 is built from 15 residues. CDR1 LGHNA and CDR2 YNFKEQ come from the germline V gene. Trimming cost V 2 bases and J 5 bases, with 14 bases left between them. The CDR3 here is CASSQSIDSGDTQYF. The DNA for the CDR3 is TGTGCCAGCAGCCAATCGATAGACTCTGGAGATACGCAGTATTTT.

The rearrangement joins TRBV10-3 to TRBJ1-4; D is unresolved. Between the trimmed V and J ends, which lost 2 bases and 7 bases, there was a span of 14 bases. CDR3 length: 15 residues. CDR1 ENHRY and CDR2 SYGVKD come from the germline V gene. CDR3 loop: CAISEPTSRGEKLFF. CDR3 nucleotide sequence: TGTGCCATCAGTGAGCCTACCTCGCGGGGTGAAAAACTGTTTTTT.

The rearrangement uses TRBV7-2 and TRBJ2-1; 11 bases map to TRBD1. The germline V gene encodes CDR1 SGHTA and CDR2 FQGNSA. V shed 5 bases and J 9 bases; nucleotides not matched to a gene: 6. The CDR3 is made up of 14 amino acids. In DNA, the CDR3 is TGTGCCAGCAGCCGGGACAGGGGGATGAGTGAGCAGTTCTTC. Its protein product is CASSRDRGMSEQFF. Together with reference TRBV7-2 and TRBJ2-1, the CDR3 gives the full variable domain: GAGVSQSPSNKVTEKGKDVELRCDPISGHTALYWYRQSLGQGLEFLIYFQGNSAPDKSGLPSDRFSAERTGGSVSTLTIQRTQQEDSAVYLCASSRDRGMSEQFFGPGTRLTVL.

The chain has TRBV9 and TRBJ2-3; 7 nucleotides line up with TRBD1. Germline V gene lookup returns CDR1 SGDLS and CDR2 YYNGEE. This CDR3 is built from 15 residues. V was pared by 4 bases and J by 1 base, with 6 bases of the junction left unmatched. The CDR3 is CASSTQGTGTDTQYF. CDR3 DNA: TGTGCCAGCAGCACCCAAGGGACAGGCACAGATACGCAGTATTTT.

Only a few counts were recorded for this clone. The V gene is TRBV6-5, the J gene TRBJ2-1; 7 bases agree with TRBD2. This CDR3 is 14 amino acids long. Germline CDR1 MNHEY, CDR2 SVGAGI. The V segment lost 10 bases and the J segment 7 bases; nucleotides outside the gene matches: 13. CDR3 sequence: CAKDGTKKRNEQFF. In DNA form, the CDR3 reads TGTGCCAAGGACGGGACTAAGAAAAGGAATGAGCAGTTCTTC.

The J gene is TRBJ1-5, the V gene TRBV28, with D unresolved. This CDR3 region has 13 residues. Germline V gene sequence: CDR1 MDHEN, CDR2 SYDVKM. Trimming pared 5 bases from V and 6 bases from J, leaving 11 bases between. The CDR3 spells CASSPRDGQPQHF. The CDR3 bases are TGTGCCAGCAGTCCGCGGGATGGTCAGCCCCAGCATTTT.

The V and J genes are TRBV19 and TRBJ1-1, with 9 bases identical to TRBD1. Germline loops: CDR1 LNHDA, CDR2 SQIVND (reference sequence). CDR3 length: 12 amino acids. V was pared by 10 bases and J by 10 bases, with 10 bases of the junction left unmatched. CDR3 sequence reads: CATATGGAGAFF. Here the CDR3 DNA reads TGTGCCACTGCTACAGGGGGCGCGGGAGCTTTCTTT. The full variable domain, its missing parts supplied by reference TRBV19 and TRBJ1-1, is DGGITQSPKYLFRKEGQNVTLSCEQNLNHDAMYWYRQDPGQGLRLIYYSQIVNDFQKGDIAEGYSVSREKKESFPLTVTSAQKNPTAFYLCATATGGAGAFFGQGTRLTVV.

The genes are TRBV10-1 and TRBJ1-4, with 8 bases aligning to TRBD1. The ends lost 6 bases at V and 7 bases at J; junction bases unmatched: 4. This CDR3 has 13 amino acids. The V gene's germline CDR1 is WNHNN and CDR2 SYGVQD (reference sequence). In DNA form, the CDR3 reads TGCGCCAGCAGCGCCGGGACAGGTGAAAAACTGTTTTTT. This gives the protein CASSAGTGEKLFF.

The chain is built from TRBV6-5 and TRBJ1-4; no firm D call. Germline CDR1 reads MNHEY; CDR2 reads SVGAGI. V was trimmed by 4 bases and J by 8 bases, leaving 14 bases between them. The CDR3 runs to 14 residues. This CDR3 reads CASSSRPGGEKLFF. CDR3 in DNA: TGTGCCAGCAGTTCGCGCCCCGGAGGCGAAAAACTGTTTTTT.